Sequencing of this T cell receptor beta chain was carried out in a study of technical replicates of blood from a handful of donors. This clone turned up a few times. There are 16 residues in the CDR3. Germline CDR1 MNHEY, CDR2 SVGAGI. V dropped 4 bases and J dropped 5; count of bases not matched to a gene: 7. The data were produced by immunoSEQ multiplex PCR, yet TCRdb's version contains in-frame clones alone and is incomplete. The top ten hold about 0.4% of the sample, which has some 87,000 clones, 85% to 95% seen once. This receptor was identified in a human donor in good health. The chain links TRBV6-5 to TRBJ2-2, with 10 bases identical to TRBD2. Material for sequencing was T cells isolated from PBMCs. The CDR3 here is CASSWGLAGGTGELFF. CDR3 nucleotide sequence: TGTGCCAGCAGTTGGGGATTAGCGGGAGGAACCGGGGAGCTGTTTTTT.